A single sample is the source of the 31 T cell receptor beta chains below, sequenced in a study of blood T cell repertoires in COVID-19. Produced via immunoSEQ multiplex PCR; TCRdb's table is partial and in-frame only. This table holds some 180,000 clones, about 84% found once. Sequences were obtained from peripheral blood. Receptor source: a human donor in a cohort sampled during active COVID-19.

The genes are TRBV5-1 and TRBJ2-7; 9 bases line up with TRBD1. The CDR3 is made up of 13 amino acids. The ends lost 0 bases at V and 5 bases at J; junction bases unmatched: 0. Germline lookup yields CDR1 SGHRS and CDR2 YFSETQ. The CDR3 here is CASSLGDRDEQYF. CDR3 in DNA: TGCGCCAGCAGCTTGGGGGACAGGGACGAGCAGTACTTC.

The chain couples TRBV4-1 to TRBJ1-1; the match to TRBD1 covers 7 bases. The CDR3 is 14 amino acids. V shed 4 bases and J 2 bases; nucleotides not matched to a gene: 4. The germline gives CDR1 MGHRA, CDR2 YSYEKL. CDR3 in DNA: TGCGCCAGCAGCCCGAGGGGGCTTAACACTGAAGCTTTCTTT. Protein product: CASSPRGLNTEAFF.

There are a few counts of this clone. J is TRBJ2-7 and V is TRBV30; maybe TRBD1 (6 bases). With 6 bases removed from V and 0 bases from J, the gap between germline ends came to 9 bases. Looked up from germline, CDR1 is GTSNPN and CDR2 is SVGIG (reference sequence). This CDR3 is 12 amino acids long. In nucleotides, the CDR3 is TGTGCCTGTAGGGGGTCCTCCTACGAGCAGTACTTC. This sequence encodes CACRGSSYEQYF.

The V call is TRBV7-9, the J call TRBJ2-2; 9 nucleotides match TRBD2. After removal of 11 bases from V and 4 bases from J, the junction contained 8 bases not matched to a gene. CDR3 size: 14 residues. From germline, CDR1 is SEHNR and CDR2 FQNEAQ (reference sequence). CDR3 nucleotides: TGTGCCGACGGGACTAGCAGGGGCACCGGGGAGCTGTTTTTT. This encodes CADGTSRGTGELFF.

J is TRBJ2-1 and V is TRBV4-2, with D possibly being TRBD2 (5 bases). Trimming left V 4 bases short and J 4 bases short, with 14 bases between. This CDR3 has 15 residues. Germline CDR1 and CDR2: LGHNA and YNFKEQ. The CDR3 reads CASSPSGNPYNEQFF. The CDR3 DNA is TGTGCCAGCAGCCCCTCCGGGAATCCTTACAATGAGCAGTTCTTC.

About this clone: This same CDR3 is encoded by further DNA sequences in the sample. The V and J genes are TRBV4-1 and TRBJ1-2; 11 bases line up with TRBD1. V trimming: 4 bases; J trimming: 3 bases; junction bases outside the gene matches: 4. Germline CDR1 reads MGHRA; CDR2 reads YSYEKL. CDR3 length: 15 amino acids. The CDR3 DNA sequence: TGCGCCAGCAGCCTGGACAGGGGGCTTGACTATGGCTACACCTTC. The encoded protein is CASSLDRGLDYGYTF.

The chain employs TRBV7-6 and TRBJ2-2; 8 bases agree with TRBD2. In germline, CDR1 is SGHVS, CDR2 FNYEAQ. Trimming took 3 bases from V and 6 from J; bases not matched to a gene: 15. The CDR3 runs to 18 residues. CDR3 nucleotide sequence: TGTGCCAGCAGCTTCCGCCCCGAGGTAGCGGGGAGATCCGGGGAGCTGTTTTTT. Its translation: CASSFRPEVAGRSGELFF. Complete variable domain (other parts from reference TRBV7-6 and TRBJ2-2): GAGVSQSPRYKVTKRGQDVALRCDPISGHVSLYWYRQALGQGPEFLTYFNYEAQQDKSGLPNDRFSAERPEGSISTLTIQRTEQRDSAMYRCASSFRPEVAGRSGELFFGEGSRLTVL.

CDR3 DNA: TGTGCCAGCACCTACAGGGGGAATAGCGCTGAAGCTTTCTTT. Translated, it gives CASTYRGNSAEAFF. V is TRBV6-6 and J is TRBJ1-1; 8 bases line up with TRBD1. Germline V gene data show CDR1 as MNHNY and CDR2 as SVGAGI (reference sequence). The CDR3 runs to 14 residues. Trimming cost V 7 bases and J 6 bases; bases outside gene matches: 10.

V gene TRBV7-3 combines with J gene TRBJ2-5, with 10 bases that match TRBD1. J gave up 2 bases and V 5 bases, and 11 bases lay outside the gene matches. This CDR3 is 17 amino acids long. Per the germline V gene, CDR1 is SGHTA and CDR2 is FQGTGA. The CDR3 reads CASSISGQGMGQETQYF. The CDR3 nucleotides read TGTGCCAGCAGCATCTCGGGACAGGGGATGGGGCAAGAGACCCAGTACTTC. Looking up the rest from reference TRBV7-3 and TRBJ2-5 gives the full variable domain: GAGVSQTPSNKVTEKGKYVELRCDPISGHTALYWYRQSLGQGPEFLIYFQGTGAADDSGLPNDRFFAVRPEGSVSTLKIQRTERGDSAVYLCASSISGQGMGQETQYFGPGTRLLVL.

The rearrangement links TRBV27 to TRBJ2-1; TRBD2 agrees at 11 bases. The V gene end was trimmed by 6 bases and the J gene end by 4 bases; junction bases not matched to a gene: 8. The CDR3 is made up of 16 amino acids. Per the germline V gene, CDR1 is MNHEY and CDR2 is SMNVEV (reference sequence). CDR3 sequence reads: CASSPGTSGVYNEQFF. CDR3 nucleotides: TGTGCCAGCAGCCCCGGGACTAGCGGCGTATACAATGAGCAGTTCTTC.

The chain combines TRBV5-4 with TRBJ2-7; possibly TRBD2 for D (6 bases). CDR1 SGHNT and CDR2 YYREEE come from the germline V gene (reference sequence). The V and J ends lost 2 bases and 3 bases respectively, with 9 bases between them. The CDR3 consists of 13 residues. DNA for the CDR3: TGTGCCAGCAGCTTTAGGGGAGGCTACGAGCAGTACTTC. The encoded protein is CASSFRGGYEQYF.

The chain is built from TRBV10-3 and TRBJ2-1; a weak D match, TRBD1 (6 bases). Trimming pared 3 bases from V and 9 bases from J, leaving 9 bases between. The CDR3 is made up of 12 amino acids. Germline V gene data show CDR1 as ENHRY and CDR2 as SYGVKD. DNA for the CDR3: TGTGCCATCAGTGATGGGGGCGGTGAGCAGTTCTTC. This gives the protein CAISDGGGEQFF.

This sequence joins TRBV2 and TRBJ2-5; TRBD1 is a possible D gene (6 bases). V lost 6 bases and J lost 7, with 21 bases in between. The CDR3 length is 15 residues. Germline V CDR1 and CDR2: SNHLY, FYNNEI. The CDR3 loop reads CASRTPGTRYGTQYF. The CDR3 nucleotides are TGTGCCAGCAGGACCCCCGGGACACGATACGGGACCCAGTACTTC. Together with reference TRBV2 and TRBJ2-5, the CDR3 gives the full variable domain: EPEVTQTPSHQVTQMGQEVILRCVPISNHLYFYWYRQILGQKVEFLVSFYNNEISEKSEIFDDQFSVERPDGSNFTLKIRSTKLEDSAMYFCASRTPGTRYGTQYFGPGTRLLVL.

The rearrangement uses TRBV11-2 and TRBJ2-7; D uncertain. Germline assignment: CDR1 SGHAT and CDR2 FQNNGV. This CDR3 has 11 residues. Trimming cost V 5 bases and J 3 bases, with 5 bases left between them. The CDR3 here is CASSANYEQYF. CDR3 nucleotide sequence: TGTGCCAGCAGCGCGAACTACGAGCAGTACTTC.

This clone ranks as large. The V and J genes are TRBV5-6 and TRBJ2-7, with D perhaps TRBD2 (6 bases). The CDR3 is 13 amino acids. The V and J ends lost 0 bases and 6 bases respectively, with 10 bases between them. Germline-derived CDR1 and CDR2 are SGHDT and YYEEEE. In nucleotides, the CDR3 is TGTGCCAGCAGCTTGGCATCCGGGGGCGAGCAGTACTTC. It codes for CASSLASGGEQYF.

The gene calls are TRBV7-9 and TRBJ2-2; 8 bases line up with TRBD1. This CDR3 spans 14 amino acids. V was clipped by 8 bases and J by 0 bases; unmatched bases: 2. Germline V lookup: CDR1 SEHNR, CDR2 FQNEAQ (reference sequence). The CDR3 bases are TGTGCCAGCGGGGACAGGACGAACACCGGGGAGCTGTTTTTT. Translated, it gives CASGDRTNTGELFF.

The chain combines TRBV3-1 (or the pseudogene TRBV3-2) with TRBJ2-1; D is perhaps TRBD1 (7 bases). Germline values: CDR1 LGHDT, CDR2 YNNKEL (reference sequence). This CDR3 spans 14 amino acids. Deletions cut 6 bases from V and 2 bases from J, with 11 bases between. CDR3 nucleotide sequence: TGTGCCAGCAGACAGGGGAGGACCTACAATGAGCAGTTCTTC. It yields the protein CASRQGRTYNEQFF.

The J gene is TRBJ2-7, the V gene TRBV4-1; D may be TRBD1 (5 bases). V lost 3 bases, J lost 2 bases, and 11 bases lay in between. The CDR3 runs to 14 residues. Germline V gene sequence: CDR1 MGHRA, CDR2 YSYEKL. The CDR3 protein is CASSQTDKAYEQYF. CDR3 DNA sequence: TGCGCCAGCAGCCAGACAGACAAGGCCTACGAGCAGTACTTC.

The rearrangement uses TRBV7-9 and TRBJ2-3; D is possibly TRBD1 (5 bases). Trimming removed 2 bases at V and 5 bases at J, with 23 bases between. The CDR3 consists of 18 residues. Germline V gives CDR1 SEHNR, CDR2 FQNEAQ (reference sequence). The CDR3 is CASSLITGSGHTRDTQYF. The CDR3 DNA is TGTGCCAGCAGCTTAATCACAGGTTCAGGACACACACGAGATACGCAGTATTTT.

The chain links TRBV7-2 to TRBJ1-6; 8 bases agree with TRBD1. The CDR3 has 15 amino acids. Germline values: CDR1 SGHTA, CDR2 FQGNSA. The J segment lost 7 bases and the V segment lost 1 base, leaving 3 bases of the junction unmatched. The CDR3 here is CASSLGQGWNSPLHF. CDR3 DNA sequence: TGTGCCAGCAGCTTAGGACAGGGGTGGAATTCACCCCTCCACTTT.

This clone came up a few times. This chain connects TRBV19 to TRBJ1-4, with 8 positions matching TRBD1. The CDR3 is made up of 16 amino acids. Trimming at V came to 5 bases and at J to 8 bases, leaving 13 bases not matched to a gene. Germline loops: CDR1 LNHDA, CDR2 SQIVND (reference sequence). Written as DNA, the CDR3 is TGTGCCAGTAGTCTCAGCTCGACAGGGGAGTTCGAAAAACTGTTTTTT. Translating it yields CASSLSSTGEFEKLFF.

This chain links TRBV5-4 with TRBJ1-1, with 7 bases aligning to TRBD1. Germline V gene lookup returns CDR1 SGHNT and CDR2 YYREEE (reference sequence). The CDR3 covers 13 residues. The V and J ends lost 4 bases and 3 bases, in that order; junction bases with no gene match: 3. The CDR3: CASSTTGDTEAFF. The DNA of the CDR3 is TGTGCCAGCAGCACCACAGGGGACACTGAAGCTTTCTTT.

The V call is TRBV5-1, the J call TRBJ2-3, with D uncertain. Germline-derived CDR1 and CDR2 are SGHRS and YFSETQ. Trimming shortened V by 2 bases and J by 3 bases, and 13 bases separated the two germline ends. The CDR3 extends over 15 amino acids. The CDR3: CASSLVSLTTDTQYF. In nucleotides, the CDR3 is TGCGCCAGCAGCTTAGTATCCCTTACAACAGATACGCAGTATTTT.

This chain's CDR3 is CASSLEGREGAEAFF. CDR3 bases: TGCGCCAGCAGCTTGGAAGGCAGGGAAGGCGCTGAAGCTTTCTTT. The J gene is TRBJ1-1, the V gene TRBV5-1; a weak D match, TRBD1 (5 bases). Trimming removed 0 bases at V and 6 bases at J, with 15 bases between. Looked up from germline, CDR1 is SGHRS and CDR2 is YFSETQ. The CDR3 runs to 15 residues.

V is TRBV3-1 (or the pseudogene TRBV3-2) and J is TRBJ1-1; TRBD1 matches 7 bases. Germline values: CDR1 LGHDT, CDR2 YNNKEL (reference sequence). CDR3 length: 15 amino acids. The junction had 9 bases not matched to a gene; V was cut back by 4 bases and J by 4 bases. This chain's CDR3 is CASSPIDRAPTEAFF. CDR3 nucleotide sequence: TGTGCCAGCAGCCCGATCGACAGGGCGCCCACTGAAGCTTTCTTT.

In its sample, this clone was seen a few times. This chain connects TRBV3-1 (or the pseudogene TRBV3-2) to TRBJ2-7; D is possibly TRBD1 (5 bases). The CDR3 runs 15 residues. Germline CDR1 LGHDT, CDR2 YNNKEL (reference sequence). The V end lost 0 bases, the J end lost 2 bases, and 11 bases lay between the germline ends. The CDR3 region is CASSQDLGRAYEQYF. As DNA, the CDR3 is TGTGCCAGCAGCCAAGATCTTGGCAGGGCCTACGAGCAGTACTTC.

DNA for the CDR3: TGTGCCATCAGGCGGGCTAGGGAGTACAATGAGCAGTTCTTC. Its translation is CAIRRAREYNEQFF. The chain employs TRBV10-3 and TRBJ2-1, with D perhaps matching TRBD2 (5 bases). CDR3 length equals 14 residues. The germline V gene has CDR1 ENHRY and CDR2 SYGVKD. Trimming left V 6 bases short and J 4 bases short, with 13 bases between.

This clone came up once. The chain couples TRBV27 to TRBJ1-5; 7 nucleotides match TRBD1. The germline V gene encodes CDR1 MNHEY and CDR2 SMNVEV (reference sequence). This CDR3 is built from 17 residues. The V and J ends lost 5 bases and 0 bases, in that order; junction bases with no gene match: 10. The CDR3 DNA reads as TGTGCCAGCAGTAGACTGGGACAGACACTTAGCAATCAGCCCCAGCATTTT. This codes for CASSRLGQTLSNQPQHF.

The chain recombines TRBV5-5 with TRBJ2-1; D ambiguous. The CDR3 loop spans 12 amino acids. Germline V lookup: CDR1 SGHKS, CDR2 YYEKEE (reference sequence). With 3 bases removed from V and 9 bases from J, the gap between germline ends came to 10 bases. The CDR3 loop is CASSSNGGEQFF. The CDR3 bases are TGTGCCAGCAGCTCCAATGGCGGTGAGCAGTTCTTC.

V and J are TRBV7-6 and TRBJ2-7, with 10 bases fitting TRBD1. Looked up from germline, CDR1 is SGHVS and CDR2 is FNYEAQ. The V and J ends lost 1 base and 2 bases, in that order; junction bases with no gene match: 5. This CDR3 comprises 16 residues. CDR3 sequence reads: CASSLGTGGFAYEQYF. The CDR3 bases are TGTGCCAGCAGCTTAGGGACAGGGGGATTTGCCTACGAGCAGTACTTC. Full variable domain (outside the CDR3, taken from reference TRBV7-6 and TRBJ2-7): GAGVSQSPRYKVTKRGQDVALRCDPISGHVSLYWYRQALGQGPEFLTYFNYEAQQDKSGLPNDRFSAERPEGSISTLTIQRTEQRDSAMYRCASSLGTGGFAYEQYFGPGTRLTVT.

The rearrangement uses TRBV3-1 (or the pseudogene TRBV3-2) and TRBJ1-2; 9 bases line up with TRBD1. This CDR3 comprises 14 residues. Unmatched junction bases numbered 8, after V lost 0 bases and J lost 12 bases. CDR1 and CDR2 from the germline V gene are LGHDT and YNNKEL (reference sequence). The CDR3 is CASSQDLTGGLDTF. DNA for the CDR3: TGTGCCAGCAGCCAAGATCTGACAGGGGGTTTGGACACCTTC.